By sample share, the clone carrying this T cell receptor beta chain is medium-sized (0.01 to 0.1%). What it recognizes is unknown. Preparation of the TCRbeta library used unique molecular identifiers. TCRdb called the PCR reads again in MiXCR, with one record for every CDR3 protein. The data show more than 3,500 distinct CDR3 sequences, roughly 12% seen once. The CDR3 is 15 residues long. V shed 0 bases and J 7 bases; nucleotides not matched to a gene: 4. The germline V gene has CDR1 DFQATT and CDR2 SNEGSKA (reference sequence). This sample was taken from a study of T-cell reconstitution after alpha-beta-depleted transplantation in children. Whole-study findings and limits: T-cell counts and diversity were attributed mostly to newly produced T cells one year after transplant. At around two months after transplant, the alpha-beta T cells were reportedly derived from several hundred expanded clones that came from non-depleted graft cells.

The TCR sequence derives from a male patient between 2 and 10 years old who had a stem cell transplant for acute lymphoblastic leukemia, so the T cells may come from the graft donor. This material consisted of PBMCs, mostly from graft donor cells, taken 60 days after TCRalphabeta/CD19-depleted stem cell transplant. The gene calls are TRBV20-1 and TRBJ1-6; 9 nucleotides align to TRBD1. The CDR3 spells CSARDRQGGNSPLHF. CDR3 bases: TGCAGTGCTAGAGATCGACAGGGGGGAAATTCACCCCTCCACTTT.